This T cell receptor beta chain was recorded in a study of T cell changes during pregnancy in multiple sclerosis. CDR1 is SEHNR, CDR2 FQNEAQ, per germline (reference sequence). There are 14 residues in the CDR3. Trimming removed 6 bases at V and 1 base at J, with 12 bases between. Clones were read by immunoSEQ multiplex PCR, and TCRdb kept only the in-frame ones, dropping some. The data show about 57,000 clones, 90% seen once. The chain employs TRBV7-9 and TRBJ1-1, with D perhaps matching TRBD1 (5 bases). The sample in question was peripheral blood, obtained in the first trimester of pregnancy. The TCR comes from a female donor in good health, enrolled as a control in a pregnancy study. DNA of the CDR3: TGTGCCAGCAGACAAAGCGGGACGAACACTGAAGCTTTCTTT. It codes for CASRQSGTNTEAFF.